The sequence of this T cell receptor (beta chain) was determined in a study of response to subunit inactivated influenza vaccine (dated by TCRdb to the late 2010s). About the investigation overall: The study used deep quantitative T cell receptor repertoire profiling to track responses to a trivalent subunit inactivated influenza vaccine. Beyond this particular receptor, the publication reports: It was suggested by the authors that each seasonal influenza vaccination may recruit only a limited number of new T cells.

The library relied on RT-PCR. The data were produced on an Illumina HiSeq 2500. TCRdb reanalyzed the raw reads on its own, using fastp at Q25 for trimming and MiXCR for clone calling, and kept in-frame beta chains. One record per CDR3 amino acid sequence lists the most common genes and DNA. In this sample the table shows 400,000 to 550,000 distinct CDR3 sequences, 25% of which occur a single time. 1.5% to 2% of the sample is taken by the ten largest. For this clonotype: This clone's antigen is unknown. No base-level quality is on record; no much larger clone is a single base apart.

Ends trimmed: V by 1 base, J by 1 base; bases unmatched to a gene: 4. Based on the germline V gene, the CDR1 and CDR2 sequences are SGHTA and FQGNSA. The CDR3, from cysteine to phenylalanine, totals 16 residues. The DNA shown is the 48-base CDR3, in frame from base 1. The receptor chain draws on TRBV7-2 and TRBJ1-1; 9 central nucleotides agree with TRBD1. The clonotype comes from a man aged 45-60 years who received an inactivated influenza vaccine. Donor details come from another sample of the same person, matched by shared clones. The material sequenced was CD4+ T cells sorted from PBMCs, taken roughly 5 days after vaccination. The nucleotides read TGTGCCAGCAGCTTAGGCTACAGGGGGCAGAACACTGAAGCTTTCTTT. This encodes CASSLGYRGQNTEAFF. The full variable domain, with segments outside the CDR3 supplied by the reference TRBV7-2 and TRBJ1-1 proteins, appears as GAGVSQSPSNKVTEKGKDVELRCDPISGHTALYWYRQSLGQGLEFLIYFQGNSAPDKSGLPSDRFSAERTGGSVSTLTIQRTQQEDSAVYLCASSLGYRGQNTEAFFGQGTRLTVV.